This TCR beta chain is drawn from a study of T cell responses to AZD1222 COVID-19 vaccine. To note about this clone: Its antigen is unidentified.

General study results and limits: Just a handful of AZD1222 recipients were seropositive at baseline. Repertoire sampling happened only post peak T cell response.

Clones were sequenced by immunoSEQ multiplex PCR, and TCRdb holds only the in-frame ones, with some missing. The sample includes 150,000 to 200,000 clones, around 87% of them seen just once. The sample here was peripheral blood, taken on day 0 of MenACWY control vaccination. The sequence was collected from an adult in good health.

The CDR3 coding sequence is TGCGCCAGCAGCGAACAGGGATCTGGAAACACCATATATTTT. It translates to CASSEQGSGNTIYF. This chain connects TRBV4-1 to TRBJ1-3; D perhaps matches TRBD1 (6 bases). V was pared by 5 bases and J by 1 base, with 9 bases between. Germline V CDR1 and CDR2: MGHRA, YSYEKL. This CDR3 is 14 amino acids long.